The next 8 T cell receptor beta chains were all read from a single sample in a study of blood T cell repertoires in COVID-19. The data were produced by immunoSEQ multiplex PCR, yet TCRdb's version contains in-frame clones alone and is incomplete. The sample shows a few hundred thousand clones, about 87% of them seen only once. Sample: peripheral blood. Source of these receptors: a woman aged 70 to 79 with active or convalescent COVID-19.

The V and J genes are TRBV7-2 and TRBJ2-1; no reliable D call. CDR1 is SGHTA and CDR2 is FQGNSA in the germline V gene. The CDR3 is 17 residues long. The V end lost 4 bases, the J end lost 2 bases, and 18 bases lay between the germline ends. The CDR3 nucleotides are TGTGCCAGCAGCTCTAGATACGGCCAGAGGCCCTACAATGAGCAGTTCTTC. It translates to CASSSRYGQRPYNEQFF.

The gene calls are TRBV6-1 and TRBJ1-1; no firm D call. Trimming took off 3 bases at V and 4 bases at J, with 9 bases between the two ends. The CDR3 is 13 residues long. In germline, CDR1 is MNHNS, CDR2 SASEGT. This CDR3 is CASSEEVGTEAFF. As DNA, the CDR3 is TGTGCCAGCAGTGAGGAGGTGGGCACTGAAGCTTTCTTT.

The chain is built from TRBV6-6 and TRBJ2-1, with TRBD2 matching over 8 bases. Per germline, CDR1 MNHNY and CDR2 SVGAGI (reference sequence). The CDR3 is 15 residues long. V lost 5 bases to trimming and J lost 7 bases; unmatched junction nucleotides: 10. CDR3 in DNA: TGTGCCAGCAGTCCTCGGGGGGGCCAAGGAAATGAGCAGTTCTTC. Translation: CASSPRGGQGNEQFF.

The chain carries TRBV9 and TRBJ1-1, with unresolved D. V was cut by 4 bases and J by 3 bases, with 4 bases left in between. The CDR3 extends over 11 amino acids. Germline CDR1 SGDLS, CDR2 YYNGEE. The CDR3, as DNA: TGTGCCAGCAGCCGGGACACTGAAGCTTTCTTT. Its protein is CASSRDTEAFF.

The V gene is TRBV9, the J gene TRBJ1-1; tentative D call: TRBD1 (5 bases). Germline loops: CDR1 SGDLS, CDR2 YYNGEE. Trimming took 0 bases from V and 6 from J, leaving 15 bases between them. CDR3 length: 15 amino acids. The CDR3 DNA sequence: TGTGCCAGCAGCGTAGGGAGGGGTCCGACCGCTGAAGCTTTCTTT. The encoded protein is CASSVGRGPTAEAFF.

The J gene is TRBJ2-2, the V gene TRBV7-2; TRBD2 aligns across 7 bases. The CDR3 covers 15 residues. The junction had 3 bases not matched to a gene; V was cut back by 2 bases and J by 3 bases. From germline, CDR1 is SGHTA and CDR2 FQGNSA. The CDR3 region is CASSLRRGDTGELFF. As DNA, the CDR3 is TGTGCCAGCAGCTTACGACGGGGGGACACCGGGGAGCTGTTTTTT.

This clone was found once. This chain links TRBV19 with TRBJ1-5; 9 positions match TRBD1. CDR3 length equals 15 residues. With 4 bases clipped from V and 7 bases from J, the junction kept 8 bases outside the gene matches. Germline V gives CDR1 LNHDA, CDR2 SQIVND (reference sequence). The CDR3 spells CASSTGGTGIQPQHF. The CDR3, as DNA: TGTGCCAGTAGTACAGGGGGGACAGGGATCCAGCCCCAGCATTTT.

The chain recombines TRBV6-2 or TRBV6-3 with TRBJ1-5; 7 bases fit TRBD1. Trimming cost V 3 bases and J 3 bases; bases outside gene matches: 5. This CDR3 is 15 amino acids long. Germline CDR1 is MNHEY and CDR2 is SVGEGT. The DNA of the CDR3 is TGTGCCAGCAGTTATGAAGGGACAGCCAATCAGCCCCAGCATTTT. Translation gives CASSYEGTANQPQHF.